This T cell receptor (beta chain) was retrieved from a study of cytomegalovirus exposure and HLA in healthy donors. The PCR employed 60 Vbeta primers together with 13 Jbeta primers. Clones were sequenced by immunoSEQ multiplex PCR, and TCRdb holds only the in-frame ones, with some missing. This sample has 200,000 to 250,000 clones, with under 90% found just once. Germline V gene sequence: CDR1 SQVTM, CDR2 ANQGSEA. This CDR3 has 13 amino acids. The junction had 10 bases not matched to a gene; V was cut back by 7 bases and J by 11 bases. The TCR was taken from a human donor in good health. The source material was PBMCs. The rearrangement uses TRBV29-1 and TRBJ1-4, with TRBD1 matching 10 bases. The CDR3 is CSGTGTGDGKLFF. The CDR3 DNA follows: TGCAGCGGGACCGGGACAGGGGATGGGAAACTGTTTTTT.